The entry that follows covers one T cell receptor (beta chain) sequence. The antigen remains undetermined. The data belong to a study of T cell responses to AZD1222 COVID-19 vaccine. Repertoires were generated with immunoSEQ multiplex PCR, while TCRdb's copy carries only in-frame clones and drops some. The table shows about 150,000 clones, with about 91% occurring only once. General observations from the study: The study sampled repertoires only after the peak T cell response. Clonal diversity may have been underestimated, and the donors were mostly white British, with more females than males.

V gave up 5 bases and J gave up 1 base, with 8 bases separating them. The CDR3 contains 14 residues. Per the germline V gene, CDR1 is SNHLY and CDR2 is FYNNEI. The V call is TRBV2, the J call TRBJ2-2, with D hard to call. Sequenced material: peripheral blood, taken on day 0 of AZD1222 vaccination. This TCR was sampled from an adult in good health. Written as DNA, the CDR3 is TGTGCCAGCAGTCCCAGTGAGAACACCGGGGAGCTGTTTTTT. The encoded protein is CASSPSENTGELFF.